A selection of T cell receptor beta chains follows, all from one sample in a study of T-cell reconstitution after alpha-beta-depleted transplantation in children. One entry per CDR3 protein, called by TCRdb with MiXCR from the PCR reads. The sample yields 200,000 to 250,000 distinct CDR3 sequences, 6.5% to 9% seen once. Here the sequenced sample was PBMCs, mostly from graft donor cells, taken 180 days after TCRalphabeta/CD19-depleted stem cell transplant. These receptors were collected from a male patient younger than 18 who had a stem cell transplant for acute lymphoblastic leukemia, so the T cells may come from the graft donor. The conserved cysteine and the conserved F or W are not part of the CDR3 here. The order of the fields is V gene, clone size, J gene, D gene, CDR3 protein. A D gene is named only where the DNA matches it firmly. Not every row has a clone size; where given, it reads once, few, many or a size class.

>TRBV5-5|many|TRBJ2-7|NA
ASSPSEWEQY
>TRBV5-1|many|TRBJ2-7|NA
ASSPVAELAYEQY
>TRBV20-1|many|TRBJ2-7|NA
SARPGTVEQY
>TRBV7-7|many|TRBJ1-2|NA
ASSLTPDTLNYGYT
>TRBV7-9|many|TRBJ1-2|NA
ASTKGNYGYT
>TRBV10-2|NA|TRBJ1-6|TRBD1
ASTLDRRTLH
>TRBV11-2|many|TRBJ2-2|NA
ASSQRVGPDTGELF
>TRBV18|many|TRBJ1-2|TRBD1
ASSPLPGQHYGYT
>TRBV4-3|many|TRBJ2-2|NA
ASSYQGTGELF
>TRBV6-1|many|TRBJ1-5|TRBD1
ASRRTGSNQPQH
>TRBV25-1|many|TRBJ1-1|NA
ASSDGQGRPEAF
>TRBV29-1|few|TRBJ1-4|NA
SALEQGREKLF
>TRBV20-1|many|TRBJ2-7|NA
SARTPGEQY
>TRBV29-1|many|TRBJ2-1|NA
TFGQSEQF
>TRBV7-8|NA|TRBJ2-7|NA
ASSFTGSWQY
>TRBV7-9|many|TRBJ2-4|NA
ASSRGQLIAKNIQY
>TRBV3-1|many|TRBJ1-1|NA
ASTLGRSMSTEAF
>TRBV28|many|TRBJ1-1|NA
ASSLGFTGEAF
>TRBV5-1|NA|TRBJ2-7|NA
ASSPGGRNHEQY
>TRBV20-1|many|TRBJ1-6|TRBD1
SATSGTGDSPLH
>TRBV10-3|many|TRBJ1-2|NA
AISEGFYGYT
>TRBV20-1|few|TRBJ2-1|TRBD2
SAGLADLEF
>TRBV7-3|many|TRBJ1-6|TRBD1
ASSPGGGSNSPLH
>TRBV15|many|TRBJ1-2|NA
ATSRDRGPRGYT
>TRBV6-5|many|TRBJ2-7|TRBD2
ASRLAGKGNEQY
>TRBV19|few|TRBJ2-5|NA
ASSTHQETQY
>TRBV9|few|TRBJ2-6|TRBD1
ASSVSTGGQGGSGANVLT
>TRBV18|many|TRBJ2-1|TRBD1
ASLAGTGANYSYNEQF
>TRBV7-2|many|TRBJ2-7|NA
ASSLGWGWREQY
>TRBV6-2/TRBV6-3|many|TRBJ2-5|TRBD1
ASSPRDRGKTQY
>TRBV6-5|many|TRBJ2-3|TRBD2
ASSYFGGTSTDTQY
>TRBV20-1|many|TRBJ2-7|TRBD2
SARGTSGFYEQY
>TRBV7-2|many|TRBJ2-7|NA
ASSRVTQYEQY
>TRBV5-5|many|TRBJ1-1|NA
ASSPVRMNTEAF
>TRBV6-2/TRBV6-3|many|TRBJ1-3|NA
ASTSGTINTIY
>TRBV28|NA|TRBJ1-5|NA
ATQIYTNQPQH
>TRBV12-3/TRBV12-4|many|TRBJ2-7|NA
ASSPAPTYEQY
>TRBV29-1|many|TRBJ2-3|NA
SVGARGTDTQY
>TRBV21-1|many|TRBJ1-5|NA
ASSKAGWPRRGNQPQH
>TRBV18|many|TRBJ2-1|NA
ASSPRDTVYNEQF
>TRBV4-1|many|TRBJ2-4|NA
ASSQVAGLAKNIQY
>TRBV15|many|TRBJ1-5|NA
ATSRPNQPQH
>TRBV28|many|TRBJ2-7|TRBD1
ASSLRDRVYEQY
>TRBV5-1|many|TRBJ2-1|NA
ASSLFAGWSYNEQF
>TRBV29-1|many|TRBJ1-1|NA
SVEPYRVANTEAF
>TRBV5-1|many|TRBJ2-1|NA
ASSLRGRDNEQF
>TRBV20-1|many|TRBJ2-2|NA
SARDQVGGTGELF
>TRBV12-3/TRBV12-4|many|TRBJ2-3|NA
ASSSAVDTQY
>TRBV5-5|many|TRBJ1-5|NA
ASSPRFNQPQH
>TRBV27|many|TRBJ2-3|TRBD1
ASRRDGRGPDTQY
>TRBV4-3|many|TRBJ2-7|NA
ASSQEGRSSYEQY